This passage covers 30 T cell receptor gamma chains from one sample sequenced in a study of γδ T cells in repeated Plasmodium falciparum infection. Flow sorting of PBMC yielded separate Vgamma9/Vdelta2+ and Vdelta2-negative gammadelta T cell populations for bulk repertoire analysis. TCRdb reapplied CATT to the multiplex PCR reads. Altogether roughly 27,000 gamma-chain clones are present, 3% being singletons, with the ten largest covering roughly 30%. The sample was gamma-delta T cells from blood. These receptors originate from a pool of human donors (malaria-infected and uninfected, not separated).

The chain uses TRGV2 and TRGJ1 or TRGJ2. The J gene, left out of TCRdb, was set here by checking the DNA against germline. The CDR3 totals 11 residues. Germline values: CDR1 EGSNGY, CDR2 YDSYNSKV. V lost 9 bases, J lost 11 bases, and 13 bases stayed unmatched. The CDR3 protein is CATPPDGEKLF. As DNA, the CDR3 is TGTGCCACCCCCCCAGACGGGGAGAAACTCTTT.

This clone was found many times. A far bigger clonotype differs at one base, so this is likely a read error. The sample contains more than one DNA sequence encoding this CDR3. The chain uses TRGV4 and TRGJ1 or TRGJ2. Germline V lookup: CDR1 EGSTGY, CDR2 YDSYTSSV. CDR3 length equals 14 residues. CDR3 DNA sequence: TGCGCCACCTGGGATGTCCCGAATTATTATAAGAAACTCTTT. Protein sequence: CATWDVPNYYKKLF.

This clone was seen at least ten times. Compared with germline, one end of the junction differs, possibly owing to a read error. This chain connects TRGV9 to TRGJP. Here the J gene was assigned by germline matching of the DNA, as TCRdb has none. Per the germline V gene, CDR1 is GITISATS and CDR2 is ISYDGTV (reference sequence). The CDR3 loop spans 18 amino acids. DNA of the CDR3: TGTGCCTTGTGGGAGGTGCGGGACCAAGGGTTGGGCAAAAAAATCAAGGTATTT. Protein product: CALWEVRDQGLGKKIKVF.

The sample holds many counts of this clone. TCRdb's protein does not match the DNA translation at residue 5; the protein provided is translated from the DNA. The chain joins TRGV4 to TRGJ1 or TRGJ2. The CDR3 covers 19 residues. From germline, CDR1 is EGSTGY and CDR2 YDSYTSSV. The CDR3, as DNA: TGTGCCGCCTGGCATGGACTAGAGTGGATGCACGATTCTTATTATAAGAAACTCTTT. Its protein product is CAAWHGLEWMHDSYYKKLF.

Of note for this clone: For this DNA, TCRdb reports the protein of a much larger clone, which diverges at residue 8, most likely from a read error; the protein presented here is translated directly from the DNA. The chain has TRGV4 and TRGJP2. TCRdb lists no J gene, so it was determined here by aligning the DNA to germline. After removal of 4 bases from V and 6 bases from J, the junction contained 8 bases not matched to a gene. Germline CDR1 reads EGSTGY; CDR2 reads YDSYTSSV. This CDR3 comprises 14 residues. CDR3: CATWDGPGDWIKTF. The DNA for the CDR3 is TGTGCCACCTGGGACGGGCCGGGTGATTGGATCAAGACGTTT.

At least ten counts were recorded for this clone. The amino acid sequence in TCRdb belongs to a much larger clone and departs from this DNA's translation at residue 9, likely a sequencing read error; the sequence shown is translated from the DNA. The chain uses TRGV3 and TRGJ1 or TRGJ2. Because TCRdb records no J gene, it was assigned here through a match of the DNA to germline. CDR3 length: 14 residues. The germline V gene encodes CDR1 VTNTFY and CDR2 YDVSTARD (reference sequence). The CDR3 is CATWDRQNCYKKLF. The CDR3 nucleotides are TGTGCCACCTGGGACAGACAGAATTGTTATAAGAAACTCTTT.

Ten or more counts support this clone. A far larger clone is one nucleotide away, so this likely arose from a read error. The same CDR3 can be traced to other DNA sequences in this sample. The rearrangement uses TRGV9 and TRGJ1 or TRGJ2. Because TCRdb records no J gene, it was assigned here through a match of the DNA to germline. Germline CDR1 reads GITISATS; CDR2 reads ISYDGTV (reference sequence). This CDR3 is 11 amino acids long. The CDR3 region is CALWETYKKLF. CDR3 bases: TGTGCCTTATGGGAGACCTATAAGAAACTCTTT.

This clone has only a few counts. The likely explanation is a read error, given a far larger clone one base away. The limits of the CDR3 on the DNA are not certain, so only TCRdb's listed CDR3 is given. V gene assignment gives TRGV9, but the J gene was left uncalled. The germline gives CDR1 GITISATS, CDR2 ISYDGTV (reference sequence). The CDR3 has 30 residues if both end residues are counted. The CDR3 is CALWEQGLRNSLAVEQHLLSQVSIGRIQHF.

This clone occurred many times. The TCRdb protein, from a much larger clone, departs from this DNA's translation at residue 8, likely by read error; the protein shown derives from the DNA. This rearrangement joins TRGV9 to TRGJ1 or TRGJ2. Looked up from germline, CDR1 is GITISATS and CDR2 is ISYDGTV (reference sequence). The junction had 11 bases not matched to a gene; V was cut back by 6 bases and J by 6 bases. CDR3 length: 13 amino acids. The CDR3: CALWRWDCYKKLF. The CDR3 DNA follows: TGTGCCTTGTGGCGATGGGATTGTTATAAGAAACTCTTT.

This clone has just a few counts. TCRdb's listed protein matches a much larger clone and diverges from this DNA's translation at residue 10, likely through a read error; the protein shown comes from the DNA. V is TRGV9 and J is TRGJ1 or TRGJ2. CDR1 and CDR2 from the germline V gene are GITISATS and ISYDGTV (reference sequence). The CDR3 loop spans 14 amino acids. CDR3 in DNA: TGTGCCTTGTGGGAGGAAACCGCTTATGATAAGAAACTCTTT. Translation gives CALWEETAYDKKLF.

The gene calls are TRGV9 and TRGJP. TCRdb does not report a J gene; here it was assigned by matching the DNA to germline references. The trim removed 2 bases at V and 9 bases at J, leaving 7 bases unmatched. Germline V gives CDR1 GITISATS, CDR2 ISYDGTV (reference sequence). The CDR3 is 16 amino acids. CDR3 coding DNA: TGTGCCTTGTGGGAGGCCTATCTGTTGGGCAAAAAAATCAAGGTATTT. This codes for CALWEAYLLGKKIKVF.

Regarding this clone: This DNA translates differently at residue 9 from the TCRdb protein, which is that of a much larger clone; a read error is likely, and the protein shown is the DNA's own translation. The chain has TRGV9 and TRGJ1 or TRGJ2. The germline CDR1 and CDR2 sequences are GITISATS and ISYDGTV (reference sequence). This CDR3 is 15 amino acids long. Trimming took 1 base from V and 7 from J; bases not matched to a gene: 13. In DNA, the CDR3 is TGTGCCTTGTGGGAGGTACGCGGGGTTAGGTATAAGAAACTCTTT. Translated: CALWEVRGVRYKKLF.

About this clone itself: A far larger clone is one nucleotide away, so this likely arose from a read error. Other DNA sequences in the sample encode the same CDR3. The rearrangement uses TRGV9 and TRGJP. The J gene, absent from TCRdb, was called here by matching the DNA to germline. The CDR3 consists of 15 residues. Germline lookup yields CDR1 GITISATS and CDR2 ISYDGTV (reference sequence). The CDR3 DNA reads TGTGCCTTGTGGCTTCGGGAGTTGGGCAAAAAGATCAAGGTATTT. Translated: CALWLRELGKKIKVF.

This clone was counted many times. For this DNA, TCRdb reports the protein of a much larger clone, which diverges at residue 7, most likely from a read error; the protein presented here is translated directly from the DNA. The chain couples TRGV3 to TRGJ1 or TRGJ2. The CDR3 consists of 12 residues. V was clipped by 1 base and J by 5 bases; unmatched bases: 2. Germline V gene lookup returns CDR1 VTNTFY and CDR2 YDVSTARD (reference sequence). Here the CDR3 DNA reads TGTGCCACCTGGGACAGCAATTATAAGAAACTCTTT. This codes for CATWDSNYKKLF.

Comments on this clone: TCRdb shows a much larger clone's protein in place of this DNA's translation, and the two differ at residue 6, likely through a read error; the protein shown is translated from the DNA. The CDR3, as DNA: TGTGCCTTGTGGGAAACGGGGGGGGATAAGAAACTCTTT. Translated, it gives CALWETGGDKKLF. The V and J genes are TRGV9 and TRGJ1 or TRGJ2. No J gene was available from TCRdb, and it was assigned here by a germline match of the DNA. After removal of 4 bases from V and 8 bases from J, the junction contained 11 bases not matched to a gene. The length of the CDR3 is 13 residues. CDR1 GITISATS and CDR2 ISYDGTV come from the germline V gene (reference sequence).

This clone was detected only a few times. This likely reflects a read error, since a far larger clone is one base away. The sample carries other DNA sequences with the same CDR3. CDR3 nucleotides: TGTGCCCTGTGGGAGTATCGGGCTTATTATAAGAAACTCTTT. It is translated as CALWEYRAYYKKLF. The chain links TRGV9 to TRGJ1 or TRGJ2. As TCRdb names no J gene, one was assigned here on the basis of a DNA match to germline. CDR3 length: 14 residues. CDR1 GITISATS and CDR2 ISYDGTV come from the germline V gene (reference sequence).

In this sample, this clone turned up a few times. The protein held in TCRdb is that of a much larger clone and does not match this DNA's translation at residue 11, likely because of a read error; the protein shown is translated from the DNA. No J gene call was made, and the V gene is TRGV4. This CDR3 is 13 amino acids long. Germline lookup yields CDR1 EGSTGY and CDR2 YDSYTSSV. CDR3 bases: TGTGCCACCTGGGTCGCCACTTATTATAAGGAACTCTTT. Protein sequence: CATWVATYYKELF.

The table lists this clone with a few counts. The protein TCRdb lists belongs to a much larger clone and differs from this DNA's translation at residue 3, which points to a read error; the protein shown is made from the DNA. The genes are TRGV9 and TRGJ1 or TRGJ2. No J gene was available from TCRdb, and it was assigned here by a germline match of the DNA. CDR3 length equals 17 residues. Germline V gene lookup returns CDR1 GITISATS and CDR2 ISYDGTV (reference sequence). The CDR3 loop is CASWEAAAAQNYYKKLF. DNA of the CDR3: TGTGCCTCGTGGGAGGCCGCAGCTGCTCAGAATTATTATAAGAAACTCTTT.

This clone was detected only a few times. The TCRdb record carries a much larger clone's protein, which differs from this DNA's translation at residue 6; a read error is the likely cause, and the protein listed here is the DNA translation. This chain's CDR3 is CALWEILLPYYKKLF. The CDR3 nucleotides are TGTGCCTTGTGGGAAATCTTACTGCCTTATTATAAGAAACTCTTT. The J gene is TRGJ1 or TRGJ2, the V gene TRGV9. No J segment appears in TCRdb, so it was assigned here by matching the sequence to germline. With V trimmed by 4 bases and J by 3 bases, 12 bases remained unmatched. CDR1 is GITISATS, CDR2 ISYDGTV, per germline (reference sequence). The CDR3 consists of 15 residues.

As for this clone: The TCRdb record carries a much larger clone's protein, which differs from this DNA's translation at residue 13; a read error is the likely cause, and the protein listed here is the DNA translation. V gene TRGV9 was called; the J gene was not. CDR3 length equals 15 residues. Looked up from germline, CDR1 is GITISATS and CDR2 is ISYDGTV (reference sequence). The CDR3 bases are TGTGCCTTGTGGGAGTCATCACAGCCTTATTATAAGAGACTCTTT. Amino acid sequence: CALWESSQPYYKRLF.

Sample share makes this clone medium-sized. A far larger clone is only one base removed, so a read error is likely. The same CDR3 is also encoded by other DNA sequences in this sample. The chain recombines TRGV9 with TRGJP. J gave up 4 bases and V 1 base, and 1 base lay outside the gene matches. This CDR3 spans 16 amino acids. Germline V gene sequence: CDR1 GITISATS, CDR2 ISYDGTV (reference sequence). CDR3 sequence reads: CALWEVQELGKKIKVF. The CDR3, as DNA: TGTGCCTTGTGGGAGGTACAAGAGTTGGGCAAAAAAATCAAGGTATTT.

In the case of this clone: With only one base between it and a far larger clone, this is likely a read error. Other DNA sequences within the sample encode an identical CDR3. J is TRGJ1 or TRGJ2 and V is TRGV9. The J gene comes from matching the DNA to germline here; TCRdb lacks it. Trimming removed 4 bases from V and 11 bases from J; junction bases left unmatched: 5. Germline values: CDR1 GITISATS, CDR2 ISYDGTV (reference sequence). The CDR3 runs to 10 residues. The CDR3 DNA sequence: TGTGCCTTGTGGGACACTGAGAAACTCTTT. It specifies CALWDTEKLF.

This clone was seen at least ten times. TCRdb has a much larger clone's protein, which differs at residue 8 from the translation of this DNA, likely because of a read error; what is shown is the protein translated from the DNA. V is TRGV9 and J is TRGJP. The CDR3 runs 16 residues. Germline values: CDR1 GITISATS, CDR2 ISYDGTV (reference sequence). The CDR3 nucleotides read TGTGCCTTGTGGAAAGGTCAAGGGTTGGGCAAAAAAATCAAGGTATTT. It is translated as CALWKGQGLGKKIKVF.

A few counts support this clone. The translation of this DNA and the TCRdb protein of a much larger clone differ at residues 5 and 8, probably owing to a read error; the protein shown here is translated from the DNA. In DNA form, the CDR3 reads TGTGCCACCTGGGGCAGGCGGTGTTATTATAAGAAACTCTTT. Translated: CATWGRRCYYKKLF. The chain joins TRGV3 to TRGJ1 or TRGJ2. The J gene was missing in TCRdb and was found by matching the end of the DNA to germline. CDR1 and CDR2 (germline): VTNTFY, YDVSTARD (reference sequence). This CDR3 spans 14 amino acids.

This clone was detected many times. With only one base between it and a far larger clone, this is likely a read error. Other nucleotide sequences from this sample produce the same CDR3. J is TRGJ1 or TRGJ2 and V is TRGV4. TCRdb does not report a J gene; here it was assigned by matching the DNA to germline references. Losses at the gene ends were 0 bases for V and 7 bases for J; bases not matched to a gene: 6. The CDR3 runs 13 residues. CDR1 and CDR2 (germline): EGSTGY, YDSYTSSV. The CDR3 sequence: CATWDGWTYKKLF. The CDR3 coding sequence is TGTGCCACCTGGGATGGGTGGACCTATAAGAAACTCTTT.

This clone was observed at least ten times. The protein TCRdb lists belongs to a much larger clone and differs from this DNA's translation at residue 12, which points to a read error; the protein shown is made from the DNA. V gene TRGV9 combines with J gene TRGJP1. TCRdb is silent on the J gene; assignment here came from matching the DNA to germline. CDR1 GITISATS and CDR2 ISYDGTV come from the germline V gene (reference sequence). This CDR3 comprises 15 residues. The CDR3 DNA is TGTGCCTTGTGGGAGGGAAAAACCACTGGTTGGTACAAGATATTT. As protein: CALWEGKTTGWYKIF.

At least ten counts were recorded for this clone. The chain carries TRGV4 and TRGJP2. Here the J gene came from matching the DNA to germline, since TCRdb omits it. The CDR3 extends over 18 amino acids. Losses at the gene ends were 4 bases for V and 0 bases for J; bases not matched to a gene: 14. Germline V gives CDR1 EGSTGY, CDR2 YDSYTSSV. CDR3 sequence (DNA): TGTGCCACCTGGGACGGGCGGGGGGAGGATAGTAGTGATTGGATCAAGACGTTT. Its translation is CATWDGRGEDSSDWIKTF.

This clone appeared many times. Translating this DNA gives a protein that differs at residue 8 from the TCRdb one, which belongs to a much larger clone; a read error is likely, and the protein shown is this translation. For the CDR3, the DNA is TGTGCCACCTGGGATGGGCTACATAAGAAACTCTTT. Protein sequence: CATWDGLHKKLF. The V call is TRGV4, the J call TRGJ1 or TRGJ2. The CDR3 sequence is 12 residues long. From germline, CDR1 is EGSTGY and CDR2 YDSYTSSV. V was pared by 0 bases and J by 8 bases, with 4 bases of the junction left unmatched.

Comments on this clone: The protein given by TCRdb reflects a much larger clone and differs at residue 10 from this DNA's translation, likely from a read error; the protein shown is the DNA's translation. The V and J genes are TRGV8 and TRGJ1 or TRGJ2. The J gene was missing in TCRdb and was found by matching the end of the DNA to germline. The CDR3 is 13 residues long. Germline V lookup: CDR1 VENAVY, CDR2 YDSYNSRV. CDR3 amino acids: CATWDSPYYRKLF. The DNA of the CDR3 is TGTGCCACCTGGGATAGCCCTTATTATAGGAAACTCTTT.

This clone was seen many times. The translation of this DNA and the TCRdb protein of a much larger clone differ at residue 3, probably owing to a read error; the protein shown here is translated from the DNA. This chain links TRGV2 with TRGJ1 or TRGJ2. CDR3 length: 13 residues. Germline CDR1 reads EGSNGY; CDR2 reads YDSYNSKV. CDR3: CAIWDGLFYKKLF. CDR3 sequence (DNA): TGTGCCATCTGGGACGGGCTTTTTTATAAGAAACTCTTT.